The 14 T cell receptor beta chains listed next were all sequenced from one sample in a study of control samples from healthy donors and cancer patients. Generated by immunoSEQ multiplex PCR, the TCRdb table keeps only in-frame clones and is missing some. Counted here are about 100,000 clones, around 90% occurring once; the ten biggest clones make up under 2.5%. The sequenced sample consisted of blood. All receptors derive from a woman under 30 in good health.

Only one count was recorded for this clone. V is TRBV19 and J is TRBJ1-6, with 10 nucleotides matching TRBD1. V shed 5 bases, J shed 9 bases, and the junction held 4 bases outside the gene matches. Per the germline V gene, CDR1 is LNHDA and CDR2 is SQIVND (reference sequence). The CDR3 runs 14 residues. CDR3 loop: CASSFDRGRSPLHF. The CDR3 region has the DNA TGTGCCAGTAGTTTTGACAGGGGGCGTTCACCCCTCCACTTT. The entire variable domain, with the rest obtained from reference TRBV19 and TRBJ1-6, is as follows: DGGITQSPKYLFRKEGQNVTLSCEQNLNHDAMYWYRQDPGQGLRLIYYSQIVNDFQKGDIAEGYSVSREKKESFPLTVTSAQKNPTAFYLCASSFDRGRSPLHFGNGTRLTVT.

The chain uses TRBV5-5 and TRBJ2-7, with a weak D call TRBD1 (6 bases). CDR1 SGHKS and CDR2 YYEKEE come from the germline V gene (reference sequence). The CDR3 covers 14 residues. V was pared by 0 bases and J by 4 bases, with 11 bases between. The DNA of the CDR3 is TGTGCCAGCAGCTTGGGACAGGAGTCTTACGAGCAGTACTTC. This gives the protein CASSLGQESYEQYF.

A single count supports this clone. The V gene is TRBV6-5, the J gene TRBJ1-6; D gene unclear. V was pared by 7 bases and J by 9 bases, with 16 bases between. Germline assignment: CDR1 MNHEY and CDR2 SVGAGI. The CDR3 contains 14 residues. CDR3 coding DNA: TGTGCCAGCACCCAGAAGCAGGAACCTTCACCCCTCCACTTT. Its translation is CASTQKQEPSPLHF.

V is TRBV5-4 and J is TRBJ1-1; a weak D match, TRBD1 (5 bases). Germline CDR1 and CDR2: SGHNT and YYREEE (reference sequence). Trimming shortened V by 3 bases and J by 6 bases, and 12 bases separated the two germline ends. The CDR3 runs 13 residues. CDR3 bases: TGTGCCAGCAGCTCCCCGGGAGGGGCTGAAGCTTTCTTT. It specifies CASSSPGGAEAFF. Full variable domain (outside the CDR3, taken from reference TRBV5-4 and TRBJ1-1): ETGVTQSPTHLIKTRGQQVTLRCSSQSGHNTVSWYQQALGQGPQFIFQYYREEENGRGNFPPRFSGLQFPNYSSELNVNALELDDSALYLCASSSPGGAEAFFGQGTRLTVV.

This chain links TRBV27 with TRBJ1-5, with unresolved D. CDR1 and CDR2 from the germline V gene are MNHEY and SMNVEV (reference sequence). Deletions cut 5 bases from V and 1 base from J, with 9 bases between. This CDR3 region has 14 residues. The CDR3 nucleotides are TGTGCCAGCAGTCCCGAAAGGAGCAATCAGCCCCAGCATTTT. Translation gives CASSPERSNQPQHF.

The V call is TRBV5-6, the J call TRBJ2-1; D tentatively fits TRBD1 or TRBD2 (5 bases each). The CDR3 totals 15 residues. Per germline, CDR1 SGHDT and CDR2 YYEEEE. V was cut by 0 bases and J by 9 bases, with 16 bases left in between. In DNA form, the CDR3 reads TGTGCCAGCAGCTTGGCCGGGGCCGGCCGGGGTGAGCAGTTCTTC. Residues: CASSLAGAGRGEQFF.

The chain links TRBV27 to TRBJ2-6; unclear D gene. V was clipped by 9 bases and J by 0 bases, with 12 bases between them. The CDR3 sequence is 15 residues long. Germline loops: CDR1 MNHEY, CDR2 SMNVEV (reference sequence). CDR3 residues: CASGPSVSGANVLTF. CDR3 sequence (DNA): TGTGCCAGTGGGCCCAGCGTCTCTGGGGCCAACGTCCTGACTTTC.

The gene calls are TRBV6-1 and TRBJ2-1; D unclear. V was trimmed by 2 bases and J by 7 bases, leaving 6 bases between them. Germline lookup yields CDR1 MNHNS and CDR2 SASEGT. The length of the CDR3 is 12 residues. The CDR3 DNA is TGTGCCAGCAGTGAATATATAAATGAGCAGTTCTTC. Its translation: CASSEYINEQFF.

This sequence joins TRBV25-1 and TRBJ2-5; no definite D call. The CDR3 length is 14 residues. Germline CDR1 and CDR2: MGHDK and SYGVNS. V shed 4 bases and J shed 5 bases, with 14 bases lying between them. As DNA, the CDR3 is TGTGCCAGCAGTGGGCCCGACCACGGGGAGACCCAGTACTTC. Translating it yields CASSGPDHGETQYF. Variable domain in full (rest from reference TRBV25-1 and TRBJ2-5): EADIYQTPRYLVIGTGKKITLECSQTMGHDKMYWYQQDPGMELHLIHYSYGVNSTEKGDLSSESTVSRIRTEHFPLTLESARPSHTSQYLCASSGPDHGETQYFGPGTRLLVL.

V usage is TRBV19 and J usage is TRBJ1-1; D ambiguous. CDR1 and CDR2 (germline): LNHDA, SQIVND (reference sequence). CDR3 length: 15 amino acids. V gave up 5 bases and J gave up 4 bases, with 17 bases separating them. CDR3 coding DNA: TGTGCCAGTAGTCCGCTCTTCGGGGTGAGCACTGAAGCTTTCTTT. Its translation is CASSPLFGVSTEAFF.

The chain links TRBV28 to TRBJ1-2; a possible D gene is TRBD1 (5 bases). The CDR3 is 14 residues long. V was shortened by 2 bases and J by 8 bases, with 15 bases between the two germline ends. Germline V gene sequence: CDR1 MDHEN, CDR2 SYDVKM. This CDR3 reads CASSLQEGARGYTF. The CDR3 nucleotides are TGTGCCAGCAGTTTACAAGAAGGGGCTAGAGGCTACACCTTC.

The V and J genes are TRBV18 and TRBJ2-3; D unresolved. CDR1 is KGHSH, CDR2 LQKENI, per germline. V was cut by 0 bases and J by 5 bases, with 6 bases left in between. CDR3 length: 13 amino acids. The CDR3 DNA reads as TGTGCCAGCTCACCACCTATTAAAGATACGCAGTATTTT. This gives the protein CASSPPIKDTQYF.

The V and J genes are TRBV5-4 and TRBJ2-5; 12 nucleotides agree with TRBD1. V was clipped by 2 bases and J by 4 bases; unmatched bases: 6. From germline, CDR1 is SGHNT and CDR2 YYREEE (reference sequence). The CDR3 extends over 16 amino acids. The CDR3: CASSFPPGQGAETQYF. Written as DNA, the CDR3 is TGTGCCAGCAGCTTTCCCCCGGGACAGGGGGCAGAGACCCAGTACTTC.

This chain joins TRBV7-9 and TRBJ2-7; D is unclear. Germline values: CDR1 SEHNR, CDR2 FQNEAQ (reference sequence). This CDR3 contains 12 residues. Trimming took off 3 bases at V and 2 bases at J, with 5 bases between the two ends. CDR3 nucleotides: TGTGCCAGCAGCTTTTCTCCCTACGAGCAGTACTTC. It specifies CASSFSPYEQYF.